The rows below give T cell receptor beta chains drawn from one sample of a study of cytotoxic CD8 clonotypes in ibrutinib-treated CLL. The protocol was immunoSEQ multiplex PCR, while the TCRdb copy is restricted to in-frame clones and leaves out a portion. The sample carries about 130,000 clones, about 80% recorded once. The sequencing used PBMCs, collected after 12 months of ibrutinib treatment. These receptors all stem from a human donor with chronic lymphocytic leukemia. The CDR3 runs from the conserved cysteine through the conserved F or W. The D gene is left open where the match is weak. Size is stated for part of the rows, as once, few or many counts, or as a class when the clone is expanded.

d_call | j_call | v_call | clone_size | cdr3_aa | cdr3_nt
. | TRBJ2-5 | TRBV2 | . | CASSRGETQYF | TGTGCCAGCAGCCGGGGCGAGACCCAGTACTTC
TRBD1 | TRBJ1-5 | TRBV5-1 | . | CASSTGQGSNQPQHF | TGCGCCAGCAGCACCGGACAGGGGAGCAATCAGCCCCAGCATTTT
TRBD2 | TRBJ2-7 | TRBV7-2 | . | CASSPSGRAGYEQYF | TGTGCCAGCAGCCCTAGCGGGAGGGCCGGCTACGAGCAGTACTTC
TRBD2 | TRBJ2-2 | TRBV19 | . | CASASGTANTGELFF | TGTGCCAGTGCTAGCGGGACCGCAAACACCGGGGAGCTGTTTTTT
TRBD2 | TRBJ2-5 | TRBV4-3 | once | CASSQDYSGSGETQYF | TGCGCCAGCAGCCAAGATTATAGCGGGAGTGGGGAGACCCAGTACTTC
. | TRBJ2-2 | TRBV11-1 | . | CASSRGPATGELFF | TGTGCCAGCAGCAGGGGACCAGCCACCGGGGAGCTGTTTTTT
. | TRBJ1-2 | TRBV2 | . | CASSWTENYGYTF | TGTGCCAGCAGTTGGACAGAGAACTATGGCTACACCTTC
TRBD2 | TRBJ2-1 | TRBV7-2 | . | CASSLESAGGEFF | TGTGCCAGCAGCTTAGAATCAGCGGGAGGGGAGTTCTTC
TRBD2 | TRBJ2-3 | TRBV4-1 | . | CASSQGTSGSRQYF | TGCGCCAGCAGCCAAGGGACTAGCGGGAGTAGGCAGTATTTT
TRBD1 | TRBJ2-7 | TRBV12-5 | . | CASGLDYRDRGINEQYF | TGTGCTAGTGGTTTGGATTACCGGGACAGGGGGATAAACGAGCAGTACTTC
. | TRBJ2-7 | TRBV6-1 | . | CASRTTTVTEQYF | TGTGCCAGCAGGACCACGACGGTCACCGAGCAGTACTTC
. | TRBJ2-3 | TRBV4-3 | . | CASSVKLGTDTQYF | TGCGCCAGCAGCGTCAAGCTGGGCACAGATACGCAGTATTTT
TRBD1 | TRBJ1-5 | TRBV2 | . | CASSEDGAGGSNQPQHF | TGTGCCAGCAGTGAAGATGGGGCAGGGGGTAGCAATCAGCCCCAGCATTTT
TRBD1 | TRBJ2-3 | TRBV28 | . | CATLKQGQKRTDTQYF | TGTGCCACACTTAAACAGGGACAGAAACGCACAGATACGCAGTATTTT
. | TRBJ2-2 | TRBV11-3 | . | CASSLAGPGELFF | TGTGCCAGCAGCTTAGCTGGGCCCGGGGAGCTGTTTTTT
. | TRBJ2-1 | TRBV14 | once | CASSQTGTPFYNEQFF | TGTGCCAGCAGCCAGACCGGGACTCCATTCTACAATGAGCAGTTCTTC
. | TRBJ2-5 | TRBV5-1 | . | CASSSIRETQYF | TGCGCCAGCAGCTCGATCCGAGAGACCCAGTACTTC
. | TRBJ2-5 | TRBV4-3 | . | CASSQGVVAETQYF | TGCGCCAGCAGCCAAGGGGTGGTTGCAGAGACCCAGTACTTC
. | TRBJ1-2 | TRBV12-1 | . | CASSSRPDLNGYTF | TGTGCCAGCAGCTCTCGTCCGGACCTGAATGGCTACACCTTC
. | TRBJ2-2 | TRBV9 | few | CASSPPRGSTGELFF | TGTGCCAGCAGCCCCCCACGGGGCAGCACCGGGGAGCTGTTTTTT
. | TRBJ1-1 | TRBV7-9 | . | CASSTRPEGRYTEAFF | TGTGCCAGCAGCACTAGGCCCGAGGGAAGGTACACTGAAGCTTTCTTT
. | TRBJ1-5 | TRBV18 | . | CASSPPGSNNKEIGNQPQHF | TGTGCCAGCTCACCACCTGGCAGCAATAATAAGGAAATCGGCAATCAGCCCCAGCATTTT
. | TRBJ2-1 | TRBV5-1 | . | CASSLALVRDNEQFF | TGCGCCAGCAGCTTGGCTCTAGTCAGAGACAATGAGCAGTTCTTC
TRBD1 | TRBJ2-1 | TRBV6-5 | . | CASSYGTGGYNEQFF | TGTGCCAGCAGTTACGGGACAGGGGGATACAATGAGCAGTTCTTC
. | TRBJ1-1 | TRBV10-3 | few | CAISEGTEAFF | TGTGCCATCAGTGAGGGAACTGAAGCTTTCTTT
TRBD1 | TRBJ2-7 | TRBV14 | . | CASSQKATGTGAYEQYF | TGTGCCAGCAGCCAAAAAGCGACTGGGACAGGGGCCTACGAGCAGTACTTC
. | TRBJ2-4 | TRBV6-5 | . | CASSYLRGEAKNIQYF | TGTGCCAGCAGTTACCTGCGCGGTGAGGCCAAAAACATTCAGTACTTC
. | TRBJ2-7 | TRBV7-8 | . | CASSPSYEQYF | TGTGCCAGCAGCCCTTCCTACGAGCAGTACTTC
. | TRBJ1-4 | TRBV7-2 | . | CASSLQATNEKLFF | TGTGCCAGCAGCTTACAGGCAACTAATGAAAAACTGTTTTTT